The rows below give T cell receptor beta chains drawn from one sample of a study of cytomegalovirus exposure and HLA in healthy donors. The method was immunoSEQ multiplex PCR; TCRdb's version includes in-frame clones alone and lacks a portion of them. The sample consists of some 45,000 clones, about 73% of them appearing once. Source material: PBMCs. These receptors originate from a woman younger than 45 in good health and CMV-seronegative. The conserved cysteine and the conserved F or W are not part of the CDR3 here. Clone size is stated in some rows and not others, as once, few, many or a class when expanded.

j_gene: TRBJ2-7; abundance: -; v_gene: TRBV15; CDR3aa: ATSRDPGEQY
j_gene: TRBJ2-5; abundance: once; v_gene: TRBV5-4; CDR3aa: ASSPSGTSRETQY
j_gene: TRBJ1-1; abundance: -; v_gene: TRBV28; CDR3aa: ASSYSVKLEAF
j_gene: TRBJ1-1; abundance: -; v_gene: TRBV7-9; CDR3aa: ASSRGAGARAF
j_gene: TRBJ1-1; abundance: -; v_gene: TRBV2; CDR3aa: ASSPVLEAF
j_gene: TRBJ2-5; abundance: -; v_gene: TRBV7-9; CDR3aa: ASSLGDSGETQY
j_gene: TRBJ1-1; abundance: many; v_gene: TRBV7-8; CDR3aa: ASSLSGGVGTEAF
j_gene: TRBJ2-1; abundance: few; v_gene: TRBV18; CDR3aa: ASSPPASGYNEQF
j_gene: TRBJ2-7; abundance: -; v_gene: TRBV6-6; CDR3aa: ASSSPTSGTYEQY
j_gene: TRBJ1-5; abundance: -; v_gene: TRBV30; CDR3aa: AWSVPPWGGGNQPQH
j_gene: TRBJ2-2; abundance: -; v_gene: TRBV6-5; CDR3aa: ASSYFRTLNTGELF
j_gene: TRBJ1-2; abundance: -; v_gene: TRBV29-1; CDR3aa: SVTGQGDRYT
j_gene: TRBJ1-5; abundance: -; v_gene: TRBV30; CDR3aa: AWSGPGTGYSNQPQH
j_gene: TRBJ2-1; abundance: -; v_gene: TRBV7-6; CDR3aa: ASSLPGVRNEQF
j_gene: TRBJ1-1; abundance: -; v_gene: TRBV28; CDR3aa: ASRVQGENTEAF
j_gene: TRBJ1-2; abundance: -; v_gene: TRBV5-1; CDR3aa: ASSIWANYGYT
j_gene: TRBJ1-2; abundance: -; v_gene: TRBV28; CDR3aa: ASTGLNYGYT
j_gene: TRBJ2-3; abundance: -; v_gene: TRBV5-1; CDR3aa: ASSLGTVPSTDTQY
j_gene: TRBJ1-3; abundance: -; v_gene: TRBV2; CDR3aa: ASSEFWAALRSGNTIY
j_gene: TRBJ1-2; abundance: few; v_gene: TRBV10-1; CDR3aa: ASSPPIRRDRGQVGGYT
j_gene: TRBJ2-1; abundance: -; v_gene: TRBV5-1; CDR3aa: ASSLTPSGGYNEQF
j_gene: TRBJ2-7; abundance: -; v_gene: TRBV28; CDR3aa: ASNSRVPYEQY
j_gene: TRBJ2-7; abundance: once; v_gene: TRBV18; CDR3aa: ASSPRSGFEQY
j_gene: TRBJ1-6; abundance: few; v_gene: TRBV30; CDR3aa: AWTPGQENSPLH
j_gene: TRBJ1-5; abundance: once; v_gene: TRBV19; CDR3aa: ASSIPLGGYQPQH
j_gene: TRBJ2-2; abundance: -; v_gene: TRBV29-1; CDR3aa: SAAGGPGELF
j_gene: TRBJ2-1; abundance: -; v_gene: TRBV11-2; CDR3aa: ASSLGGRVSEQF
j_gene: TRBJ2-3; abundance: -; v_gene: TRBV29-1; CDR3aa: SVDRTGTDTQY
j_gene: TRBJ1-2; abundance: -; v_gene: TRBV29-1; CDR3aa: SVVANYGYT
j_gene: TRBJ2-7; abundance: -; v_gene: TRBV5-1; CDR3aa: ASSLIGTVYEQY
j_gene: TRBJ2-7; abundance: -; v_gene: TRBV10-3; CDR3aa: AIRPGRSGHEQY
j_gene: TRBJ1-5; abundance: -; v_gene: TRBV6-1; CDR3aa: ASSDNSNQPQH
j_gene: TRBJ2-5; abundance: -; v_gene: TRBV5-1; CDR3aa: ASSLGSGETQY
j_gene: TRBJ1-2; abundance: once; v_gene: TRBV7-9; CDR3aa: ASSRRDTGYGYT
j_gene: TRBJ2-5; abundance: -; v_gene: TRBV4-1; CDR3aa: ASSQDRGGLETQY
j_gene: TRBJ1-4; abundance: -; v_gene: TRBV28; CDR3aa: ASSFAGINNEKLF
j_gene: TRBJ2-2; abundance: -; v_gene: TRBV25-1; CDR3aa: ASTLAGEGTGELF
j_gene: TRBJ1-2; abundance: -; v_gene: TRBV27; CDR3aa: ASGQGRYGYT
j_gene: TRBJ1-1; abundance: -; v_gene: TRBV10-3; CDR3aa: AIRIGTITEAF
j_gene: TRBJ2-1; abundance: few; v_gene: TRBV6-1; CDR3aa: ASSAQGSSYNEQF
j_gene: TRBJ2-7; abundance: -; v_gene: TRBV7-2; CDR3aa: ASSLRPSGRNYEQY
j_gene: TRBJ2-3; abundance: few; v_gene: TRBV19; CDR3aa: ASSIRTTRADTQY
j_gene: TRBJ1-5; abundance: few; v_gene: TRBV27; CDR3aa: ASSLSGQANQPQH
j_gene: TRBJ1-5; abundance: -; v_gene: TRBV27; CDR3aa: ASSLKHSNQPQH
j_gene: TRBJ2-1; abundance: few; v_gene: TRBV7-8; CDR3aa: ASSFTRTSGNEQF
j_gene: TRBJ2-5; abundance: -; v_gene: TRBV11-2; CDR3aa: ASSLIGDGETQY